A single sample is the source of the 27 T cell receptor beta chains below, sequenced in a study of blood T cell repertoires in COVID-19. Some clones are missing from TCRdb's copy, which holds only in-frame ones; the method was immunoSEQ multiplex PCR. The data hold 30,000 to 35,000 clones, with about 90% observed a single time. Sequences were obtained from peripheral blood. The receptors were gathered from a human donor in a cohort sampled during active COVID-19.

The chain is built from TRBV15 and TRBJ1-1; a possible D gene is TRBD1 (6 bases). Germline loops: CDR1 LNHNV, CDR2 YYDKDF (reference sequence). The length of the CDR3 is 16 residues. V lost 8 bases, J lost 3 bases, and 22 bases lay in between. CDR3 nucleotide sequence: TGTGCCACCCGACAAGGAGGGGGAGGGTCTTACACTGAAGCTTTCTTT. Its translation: CATRQGGGGSYTEAFF.

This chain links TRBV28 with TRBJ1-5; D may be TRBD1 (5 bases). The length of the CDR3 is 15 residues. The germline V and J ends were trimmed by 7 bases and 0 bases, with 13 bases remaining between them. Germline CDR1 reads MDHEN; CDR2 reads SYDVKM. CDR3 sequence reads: CASTSGGSSNQPQHF. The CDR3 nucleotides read TGTGCCAGCACCTCGGGGGGATCTAGCAATCAGCCCCAGCATTTT.

The CDR3 spells CASSAQGGLTEAFF. As DNA, the CDR3 is TGTGCCAGTAGTGCACAGGGCGGGCTCACTGAAGCTTTCTTT. The rearrangement joins TRBV19 to TRBJ1-1; maybe TRBD1 (6 bases). V lost 5 bases and J lost 4, with 14 bases in between. This CDR3 contains 14 residues. Germline CDR1 and CDR2: LNHDA and SQIVND (reference sequence).

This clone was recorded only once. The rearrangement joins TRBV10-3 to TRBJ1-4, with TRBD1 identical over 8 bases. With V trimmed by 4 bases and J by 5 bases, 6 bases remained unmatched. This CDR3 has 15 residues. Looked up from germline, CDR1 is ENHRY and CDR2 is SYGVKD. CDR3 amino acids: CAISGQGTSNEKLFF. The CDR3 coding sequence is TGTGCCATCAGTGGACAGGGGACGTCCAATGAAAAACTGTTTTTT.

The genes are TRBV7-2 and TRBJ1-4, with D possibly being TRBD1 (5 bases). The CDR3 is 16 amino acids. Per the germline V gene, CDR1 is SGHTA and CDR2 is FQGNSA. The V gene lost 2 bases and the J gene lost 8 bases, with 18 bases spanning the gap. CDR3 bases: TGTGCCAGCAGCTTACAAGGCGGGGGATTCGGAGAAAAACTGTTTTTT. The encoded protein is CASSLQGGGFGEKLFF.

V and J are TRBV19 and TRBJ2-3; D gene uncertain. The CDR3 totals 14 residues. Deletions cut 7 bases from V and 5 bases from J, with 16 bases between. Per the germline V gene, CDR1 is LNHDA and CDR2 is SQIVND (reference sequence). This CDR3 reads CASTRDTLRDTQYF. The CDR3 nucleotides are TGTGCCAGTACCCGAGACACCCTCAGAGATACGCAGTATTTT.

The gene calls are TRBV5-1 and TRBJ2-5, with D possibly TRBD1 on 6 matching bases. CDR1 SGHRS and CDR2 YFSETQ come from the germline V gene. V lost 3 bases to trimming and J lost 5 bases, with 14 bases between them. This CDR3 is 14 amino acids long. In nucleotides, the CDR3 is TGCGCCAGCAGCTCAAAACAGGGTTGGGAGACCCAGTACTTC. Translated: CASSSKQGWETQYF. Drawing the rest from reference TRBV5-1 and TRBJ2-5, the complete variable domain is KAGVTQTPRYLIKTRGQQVTLSCSPISGHRSVSWYQQTPGQGLQFLFEYFSETQRNKGNFPGRFSGRQFSNSRSEMNVSTLELGDSALYLCASSSKQGWETQYFGPGTRLLVL.

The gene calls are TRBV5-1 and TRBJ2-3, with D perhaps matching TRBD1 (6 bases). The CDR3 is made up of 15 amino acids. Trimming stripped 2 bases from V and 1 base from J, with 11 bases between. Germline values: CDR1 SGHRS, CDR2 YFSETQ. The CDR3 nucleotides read TGCGCCAGCAGCTTACAACAGGGAGGCACAGATACGCAGTATTTT. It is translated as CASSLQQGGTDTQYF.

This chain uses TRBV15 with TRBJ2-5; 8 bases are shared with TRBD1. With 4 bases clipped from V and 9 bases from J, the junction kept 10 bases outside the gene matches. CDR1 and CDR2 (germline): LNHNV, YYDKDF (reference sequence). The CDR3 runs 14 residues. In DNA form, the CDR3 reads TGTGCCACCAGCACACGGGACAGGACAATGGCCCAGTACTTC. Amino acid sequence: CATSTRDRTMAQYF.

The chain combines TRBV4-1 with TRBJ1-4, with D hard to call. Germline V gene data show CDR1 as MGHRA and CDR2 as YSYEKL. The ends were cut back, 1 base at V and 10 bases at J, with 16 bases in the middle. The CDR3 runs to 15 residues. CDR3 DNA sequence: TGCGCCAGCAGCCAAGCCCGGGATAATTTCGGAAAACTGTTTTTT. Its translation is CASSQARDNFGKLFF.

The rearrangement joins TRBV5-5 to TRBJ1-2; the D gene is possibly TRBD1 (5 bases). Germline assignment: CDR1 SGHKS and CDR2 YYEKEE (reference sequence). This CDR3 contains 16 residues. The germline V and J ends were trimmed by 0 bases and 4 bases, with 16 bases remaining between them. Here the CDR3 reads CASSLGSGPTFYGYTF. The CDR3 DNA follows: TGTGCCAGCAGCTTGGGATCAGGGCCCACTTTCTATGGCTACACCTTC. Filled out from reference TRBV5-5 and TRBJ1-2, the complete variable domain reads DAGVTQSPTHLIKTRGQQVTLRCSPISGHKSVSWYQQVLGQGPQFIFQYYEKEERGRGNFPDRFSARQFPNYSSELNVNALLLGDSALYLCASSLGSGPTFYGYTFGSGTRLTVV.

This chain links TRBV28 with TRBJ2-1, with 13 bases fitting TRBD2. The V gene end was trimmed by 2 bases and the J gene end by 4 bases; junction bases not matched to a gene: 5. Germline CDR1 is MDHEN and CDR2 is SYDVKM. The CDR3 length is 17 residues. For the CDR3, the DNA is TGTGCCAGCAGTTTAACGGAGGGACTAGCGGGGTACAATGAGCAGTTCTTC. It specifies CASSLTEGLAGYNEQFF.

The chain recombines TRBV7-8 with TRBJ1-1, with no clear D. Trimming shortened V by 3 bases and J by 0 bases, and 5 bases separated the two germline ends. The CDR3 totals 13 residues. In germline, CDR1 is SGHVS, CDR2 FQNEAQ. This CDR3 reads CASSLRLNTEAFF. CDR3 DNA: TGTGCCAGCAGCTTGAGGTTGAACACTGAAGCTTTCTTT.

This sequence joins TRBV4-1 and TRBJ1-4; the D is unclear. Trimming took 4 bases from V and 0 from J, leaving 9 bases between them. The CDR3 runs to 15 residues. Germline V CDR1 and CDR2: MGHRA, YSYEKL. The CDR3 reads CASSPWPTTNEKLFF. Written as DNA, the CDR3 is TGCGCCAGCAGCCCCTGGCCCACAACTAATGAAAAACTGTTTTTT.

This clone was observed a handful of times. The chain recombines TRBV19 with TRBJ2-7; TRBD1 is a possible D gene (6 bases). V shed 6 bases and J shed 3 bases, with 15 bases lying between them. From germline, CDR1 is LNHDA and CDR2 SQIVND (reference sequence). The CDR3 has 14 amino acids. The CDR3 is CASSLGTKNYEQYF. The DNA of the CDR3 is TGTGCCAGTAGCCTCGGGACAAAGAACTACGAGCAGTACTTC.

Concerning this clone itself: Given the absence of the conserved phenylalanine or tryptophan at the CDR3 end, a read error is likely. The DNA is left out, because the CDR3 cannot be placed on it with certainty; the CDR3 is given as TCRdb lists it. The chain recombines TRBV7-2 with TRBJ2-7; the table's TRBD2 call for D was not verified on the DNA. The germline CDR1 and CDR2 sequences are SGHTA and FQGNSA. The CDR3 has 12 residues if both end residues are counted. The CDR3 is CASSLQRGELFL.

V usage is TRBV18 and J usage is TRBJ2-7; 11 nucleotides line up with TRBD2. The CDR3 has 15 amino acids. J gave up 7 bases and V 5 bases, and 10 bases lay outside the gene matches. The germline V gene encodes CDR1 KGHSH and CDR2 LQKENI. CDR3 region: CASSAGLAGPGEQYF. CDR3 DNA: TGTGCCAGCTCAGCCGGACTAGCGGGCCCAGGGGAGCAGTACTTC.

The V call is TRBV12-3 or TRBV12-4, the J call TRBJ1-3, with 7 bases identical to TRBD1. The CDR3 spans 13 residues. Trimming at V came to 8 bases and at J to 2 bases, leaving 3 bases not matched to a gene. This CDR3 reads CASPGTAGNTIYF. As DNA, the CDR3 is TGTGCCAGCCCAGGGACAGCTGGAAACACCATATATTTT.

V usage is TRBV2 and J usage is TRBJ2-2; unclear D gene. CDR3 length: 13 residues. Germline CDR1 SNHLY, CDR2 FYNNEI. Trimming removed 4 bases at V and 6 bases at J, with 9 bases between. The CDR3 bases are TGTGCCAGCAGTGGACTCATGGCCGGGGAGCTGTTTTTT. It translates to CASSGLMAGELFF.

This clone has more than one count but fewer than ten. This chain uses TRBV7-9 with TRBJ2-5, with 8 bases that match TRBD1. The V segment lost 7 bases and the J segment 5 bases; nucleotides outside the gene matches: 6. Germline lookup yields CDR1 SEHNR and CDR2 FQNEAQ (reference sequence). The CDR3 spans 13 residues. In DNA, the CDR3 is TGTGCCAGCACCCGACAGGGGAGGGAGACCCAGTACTTC. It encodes CASTRQGRETQYF.

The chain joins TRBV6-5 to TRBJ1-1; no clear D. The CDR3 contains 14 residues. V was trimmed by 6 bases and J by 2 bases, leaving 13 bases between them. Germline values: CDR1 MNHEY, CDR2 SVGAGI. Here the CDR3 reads CASSLQQINTEAFF. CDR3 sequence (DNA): TGTGCCAGCAGCCTACAGCAGATTAACACTGAAGCTTTCTTT.

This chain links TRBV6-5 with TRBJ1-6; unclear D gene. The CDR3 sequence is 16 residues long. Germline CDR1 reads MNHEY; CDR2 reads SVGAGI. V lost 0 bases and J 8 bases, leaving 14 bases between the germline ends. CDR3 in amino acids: CASSYSWAGRDSPLHF. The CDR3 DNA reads TGTGCCAGCAGTTACTCGTGGGCGGGTAGGGATTCACCCCTCCACTTT.

The CDR3 spells CASSPRGGGRGGRDTQYF. CDR3 coding DNA: TGTGCCAGCAGTCCCCGAGGCGGGGGCCGAGGGGGTAGGGATACGCAGTATTTT. This chain links TRBV6-6 with TRBJ2-3; D possibly corresponds to TRBD2 (7 bases). V was shortened by 5 bases and J by 6 bases, with 27 bases between the two germline ends. The CDR3 sequence is 18 residues long. Germline CDR1 and CDR2: MNHNY and SVGAGI (reference sequence).

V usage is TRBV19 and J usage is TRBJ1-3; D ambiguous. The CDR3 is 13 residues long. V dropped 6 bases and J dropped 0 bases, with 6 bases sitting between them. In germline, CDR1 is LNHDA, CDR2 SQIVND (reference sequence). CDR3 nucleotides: TGTGCCAGTAGAAAGAGCTCTGGAAACACCATATATTTT. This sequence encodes CASRKSSGNTIYF.

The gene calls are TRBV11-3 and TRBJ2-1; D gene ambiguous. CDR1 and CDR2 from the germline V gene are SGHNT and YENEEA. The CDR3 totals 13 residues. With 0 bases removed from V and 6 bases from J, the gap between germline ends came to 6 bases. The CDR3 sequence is CASSLETGNEQFF. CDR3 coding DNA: TGTGCCAGCAGCTTAGAGACGGGCAATGAGCAGTTCTTC.

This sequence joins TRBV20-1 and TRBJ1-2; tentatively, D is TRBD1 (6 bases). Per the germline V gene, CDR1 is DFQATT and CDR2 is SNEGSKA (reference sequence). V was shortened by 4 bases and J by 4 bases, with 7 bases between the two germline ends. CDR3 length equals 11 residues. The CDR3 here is CSAIQGYGYTF. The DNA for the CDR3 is TGCAGTGCTATACAGGGCTATGGCTACACCTTC.

The CDR3 sequence is CASSYGQGSGELFF. The CDR3 DNA follows: TGTGCCAGCAGCTATGGACAGGGGTCCGGGGAGCTGTTTTTT. The rearrangement joins TRBV7-3 to TRBJ2-2, with TRBD1 identical over 9 bases. The CDR3 runs 14 residues. From germline, CDR1 is SGHTA and CDR2 FQGTGA. Trimming cost V 4 bases and J 6 bases; bases outside gene matches: 3.